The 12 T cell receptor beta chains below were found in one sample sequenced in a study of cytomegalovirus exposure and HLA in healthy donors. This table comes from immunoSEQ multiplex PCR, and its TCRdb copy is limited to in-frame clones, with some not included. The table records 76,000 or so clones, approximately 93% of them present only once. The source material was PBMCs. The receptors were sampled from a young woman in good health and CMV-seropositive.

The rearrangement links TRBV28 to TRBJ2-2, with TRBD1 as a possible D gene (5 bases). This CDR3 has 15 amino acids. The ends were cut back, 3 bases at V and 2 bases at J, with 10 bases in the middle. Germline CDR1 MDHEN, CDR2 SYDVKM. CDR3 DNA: TGTGCCAGCAGTTTTCAGGGCCCTAACACCGGGGAGCTGTTTTTT. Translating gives CASSFQGPNTGELFF.

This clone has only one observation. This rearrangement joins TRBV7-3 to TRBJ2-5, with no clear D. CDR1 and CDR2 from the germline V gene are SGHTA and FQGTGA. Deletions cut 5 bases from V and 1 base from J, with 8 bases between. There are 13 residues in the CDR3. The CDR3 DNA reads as TGTGCCAGCAGCGTCTCACTCCAAGAGACCCAGTACTTC. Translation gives CASSVSLQETQYF. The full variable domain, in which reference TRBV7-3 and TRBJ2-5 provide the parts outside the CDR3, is GAGVSQTPSNKVTEKGKYVELRCDPISGHTALYWYRQSLGQGPEFLIYFQGTGAADDSGLPNDRFFAVRPEGSVSTLKIQRTERGDSAVYLCASSVSLQETQYFGPGTRLLVL.

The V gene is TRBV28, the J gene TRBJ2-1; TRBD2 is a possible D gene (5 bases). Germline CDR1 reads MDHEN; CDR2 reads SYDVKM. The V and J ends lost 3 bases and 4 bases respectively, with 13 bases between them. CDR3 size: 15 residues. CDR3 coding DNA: TGTGCCAGCAGTTTCTTCGCGGGTACTTACAATGAGCAGTTCTTC. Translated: CASSFFAGTYNEQFF. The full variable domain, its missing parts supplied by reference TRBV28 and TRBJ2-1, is DVKVTQSSRYLVKRTGEKVFLECVQDMDHENMFWYRQDPGLGLRLIYFSYDVKMKEKGDIPEGYSVSREKKERFSLILESASTNQTSMYLCASSFFAGTYNEQFFGPGTRLTVL.

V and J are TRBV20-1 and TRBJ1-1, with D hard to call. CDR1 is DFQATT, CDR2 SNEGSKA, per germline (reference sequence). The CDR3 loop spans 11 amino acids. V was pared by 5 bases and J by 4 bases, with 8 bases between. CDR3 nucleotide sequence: TGCAGTGCTCGGGAAGTCACTGAAGCTTTCTTT. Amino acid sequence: CSAREVTEAFF.

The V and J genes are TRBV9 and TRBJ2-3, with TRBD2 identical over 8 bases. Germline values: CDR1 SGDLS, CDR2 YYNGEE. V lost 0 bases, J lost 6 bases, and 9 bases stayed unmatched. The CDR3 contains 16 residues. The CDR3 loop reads CASSVDPAGVRDTQYF. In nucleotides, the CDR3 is TGTGCCAGCAGCGTAGATCCAGCGGGGGTGAGGGATACGCAGTATTTT.

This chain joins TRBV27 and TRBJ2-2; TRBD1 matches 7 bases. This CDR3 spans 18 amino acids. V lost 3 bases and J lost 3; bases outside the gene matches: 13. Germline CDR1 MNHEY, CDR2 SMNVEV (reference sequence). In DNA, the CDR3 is TGTGCCAGCAGTTTTTCTCGAAGGCAGGGGGTTTACACCGGGGAGCTGTTTTTT. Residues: CASSFSRRQGVYTGELFF.

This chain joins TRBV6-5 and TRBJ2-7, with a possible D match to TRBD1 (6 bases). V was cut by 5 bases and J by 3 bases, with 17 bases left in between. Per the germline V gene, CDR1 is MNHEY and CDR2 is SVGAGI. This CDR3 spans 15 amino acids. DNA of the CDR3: TGTGCCAGCAGTCCATACTCCGGGACACTCTACGAGCAGTACTTC. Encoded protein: CASSPYSGTLYEQYF.

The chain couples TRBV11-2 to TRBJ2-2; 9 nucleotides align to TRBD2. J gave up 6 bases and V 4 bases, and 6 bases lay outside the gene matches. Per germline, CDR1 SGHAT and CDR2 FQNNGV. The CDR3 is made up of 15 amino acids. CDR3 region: CASSSLAGGPGELFF. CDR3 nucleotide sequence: TGTGCCAGCAGCTCACTTGCGGGAGGGCCCGGGGAGCTGTTTTTT.

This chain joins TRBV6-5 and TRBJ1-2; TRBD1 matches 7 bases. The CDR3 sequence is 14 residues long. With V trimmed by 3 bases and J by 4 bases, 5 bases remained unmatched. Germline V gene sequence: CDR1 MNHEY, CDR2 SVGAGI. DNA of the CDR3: TGTGCCAGCAGTTATTTACAGGGGATCTATGGCTACACCTTC. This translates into CASSYLQGIYGYTF.

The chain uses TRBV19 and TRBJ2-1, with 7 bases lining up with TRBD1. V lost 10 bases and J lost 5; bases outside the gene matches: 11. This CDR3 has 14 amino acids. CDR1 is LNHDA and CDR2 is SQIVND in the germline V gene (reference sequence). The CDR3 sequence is CAISAMGQNNEQFF. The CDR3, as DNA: TGTGCCATCTCGGCAATGGGACAGAACAATGAGCAGTTCTTC.

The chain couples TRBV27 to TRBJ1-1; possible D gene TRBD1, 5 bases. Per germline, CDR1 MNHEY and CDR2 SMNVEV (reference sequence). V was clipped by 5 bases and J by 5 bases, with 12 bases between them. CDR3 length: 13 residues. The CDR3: CASSLTSGTEAFF. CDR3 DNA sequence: TGTGCCAGCAGTCTAACATCAGGGACTGAAGCTTTCTTT.

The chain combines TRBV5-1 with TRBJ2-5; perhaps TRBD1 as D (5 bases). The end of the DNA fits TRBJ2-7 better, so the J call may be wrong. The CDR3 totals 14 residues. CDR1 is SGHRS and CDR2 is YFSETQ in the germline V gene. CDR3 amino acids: CASSLEGFRDEQYF. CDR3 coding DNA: TGCGCCAGCAGCTTGGAGGGGTTTCGCGACGAGCAGTACTTC.